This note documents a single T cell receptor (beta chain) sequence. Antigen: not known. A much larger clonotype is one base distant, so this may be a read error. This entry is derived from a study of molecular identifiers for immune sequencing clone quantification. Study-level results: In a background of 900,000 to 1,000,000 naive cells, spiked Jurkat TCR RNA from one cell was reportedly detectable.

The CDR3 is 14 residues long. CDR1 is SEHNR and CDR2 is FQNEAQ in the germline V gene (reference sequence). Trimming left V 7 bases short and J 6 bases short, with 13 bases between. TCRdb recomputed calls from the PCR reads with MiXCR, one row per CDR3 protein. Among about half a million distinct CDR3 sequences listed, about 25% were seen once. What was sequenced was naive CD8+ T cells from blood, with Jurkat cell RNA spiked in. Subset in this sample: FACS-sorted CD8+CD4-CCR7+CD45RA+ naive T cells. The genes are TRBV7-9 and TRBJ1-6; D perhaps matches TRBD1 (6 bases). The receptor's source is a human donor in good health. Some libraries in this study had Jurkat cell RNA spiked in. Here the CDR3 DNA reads TGTGCCAGCAACGGGGGACAAATTAATTCACCCCTCCACTTT. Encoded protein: CASNGGQINSPLHF. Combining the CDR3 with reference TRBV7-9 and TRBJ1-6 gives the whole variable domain DTGVSQNPRHKITKRGQNVTFRCDPISEHNRLYWYRQTLGQGPEFLTYFQNEAQLEKSRLLSDRFSAERPKGSFSTLEIQRTEQGDSAMYLCASNGGQINSPLHFGNGTRLTVT.